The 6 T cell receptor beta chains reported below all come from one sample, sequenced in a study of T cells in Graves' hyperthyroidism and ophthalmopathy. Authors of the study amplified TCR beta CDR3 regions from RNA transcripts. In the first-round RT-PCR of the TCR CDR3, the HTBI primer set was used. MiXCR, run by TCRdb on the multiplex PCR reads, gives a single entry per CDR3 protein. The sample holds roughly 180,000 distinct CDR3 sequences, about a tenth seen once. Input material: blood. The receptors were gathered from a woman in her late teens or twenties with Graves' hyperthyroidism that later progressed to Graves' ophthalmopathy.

CDR3 region: CAWRGEAGYGYTF. The CDR3, as DNA: TGTGCCTGGAGGGGGGAGGCTGGCTATGGCTACACCTTC. The chain carries TRBV30 and TRBJ1-2; weak D call: TRBD1 (5 bases). Germline CDR1 is GTSNPN and CDR2 is SVGIG (reference sequence). The V end was cut by 3 bases, the J end by 4 bases, with 12 bases between. This CDR3 is 13 amino acids long.

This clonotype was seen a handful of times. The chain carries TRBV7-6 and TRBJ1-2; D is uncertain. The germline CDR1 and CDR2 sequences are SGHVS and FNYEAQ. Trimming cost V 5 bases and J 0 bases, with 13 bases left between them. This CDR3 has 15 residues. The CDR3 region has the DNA TGTGCCAGCAGCATGACCCAGCGTTCTAACTATGGCTACACCTTC. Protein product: CASSMTQRSNYGYTF. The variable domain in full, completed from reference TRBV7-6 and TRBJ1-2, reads GAGVSQSPRYKVTKRGQDVALRCDPISGHVSLYWYRQALGQGPEFLTYFNYEAQQDKSGLPNDRFSAERPEGSISTLTIQRTEQRDSAMYRCASSMTQRSNYGYTFGSGTRLTVV.

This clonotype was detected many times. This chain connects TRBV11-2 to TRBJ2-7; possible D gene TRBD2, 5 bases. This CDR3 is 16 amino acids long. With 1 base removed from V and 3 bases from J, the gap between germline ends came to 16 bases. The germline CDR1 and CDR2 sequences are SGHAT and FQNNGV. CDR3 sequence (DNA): TGTGCCAGCAGCTTAGTCGCCGGCGGGCCCATCTACGAGCAGTACTTC. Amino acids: CASSLVAGGPIYEQYF.

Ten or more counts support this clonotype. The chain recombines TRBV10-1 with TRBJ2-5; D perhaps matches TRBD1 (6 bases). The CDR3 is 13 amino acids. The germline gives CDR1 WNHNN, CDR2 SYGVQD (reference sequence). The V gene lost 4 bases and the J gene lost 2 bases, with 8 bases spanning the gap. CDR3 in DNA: TGCGCCAGCAGTGGACAGGTTCAAGAGACCCAGTACTTC. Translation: CASSGQVQETQYF.

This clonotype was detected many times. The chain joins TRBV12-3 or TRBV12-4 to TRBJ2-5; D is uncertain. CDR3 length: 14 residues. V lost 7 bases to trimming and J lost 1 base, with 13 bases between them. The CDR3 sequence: CASTTNEAQETQYF. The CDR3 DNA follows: TGTGCCAGCACCACAAATGAAGCCCAAGAGACCCAGTACTTC.

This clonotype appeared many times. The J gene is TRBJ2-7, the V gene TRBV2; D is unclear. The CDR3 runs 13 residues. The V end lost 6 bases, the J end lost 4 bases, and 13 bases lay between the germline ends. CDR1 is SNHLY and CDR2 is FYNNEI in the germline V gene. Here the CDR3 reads CASRRAFPYEQYF. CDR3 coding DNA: TGTGCCAGCAGAAGAGCCTTTCCTTACGAGCAGTACTTC. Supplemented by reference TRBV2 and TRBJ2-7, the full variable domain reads EPEVTQTPSHQVTQMGQEVILRCVPISNHLYFYWYRQILGQKVEFLVSFYNNEISEKSEIFDDQFSVERPDGSNFTLKIRSTKLEDSAMYFCASRRAFPYEQYFGPGTRLTVT.